Shown below are 27 T cell receptor beta chains from a single sample sequenced in a study of blood T cell repertoires in COVID-19. Clones were read by immunoSEQ multiplex PCR, and TCRdb kept only the in-frame ones, dropping some. This table holds just over 300,000 clones, around 86% found once. What was sequenced was PBMCs or T cells enriched from blood (not recorded which). The receptors here all came from a man between 25 and 39 years old who had recovered from COVID-19.

This chain joins TRBV6-5 and TRBJ2-7; D is perhaps TRBD2 (5 bases). The V gene's germline CDR1 is MNHEY and CDR2 SVGAGI. The CDR3 contains 14 residues. V was trimmed by 2 bases and J by 3 bases, leaving 11 bases between them. CDR3 residues: CASSYAGGYYEQYF. The CDR3 bases are TGTGCCAGCAGTTACGCCGGAGGCTACTACGAGCAGTACTTC.

The chain combines TRBV7-9 with TRBJ1-2; 8 nucleotides line up with TRBD1. Germline values: CDR1 SEHNR, CDR2 FQNEAQ (reference sequence). J was trimmed by 5 bases and V by 4 bases; bases with no gene match: 6. The CDR3 contains 14 residues. CDR3 in amino acids: CASSSQGASYGYTF. CDR3 sequence (DNA): TGTGCCAGCAGCTCGCAGGGGGCGAGTTATGGCTACACCTTC.

V and J are TRBV27 and TRBJ2-1, with TRBD2 as a possible D gene (5 bases). The CDR3 totals 15 residues. Per germline, CDR1 MNHEY and CDR2 SMNVEV (reference sequence). V was cut by 5 bases and J by 4 bases, with 15 bases left in between. Written as DNA, the CDR3 is TGTGCCAGCAGTCTAAGCGGTGGGTCATACAATGAGCAGTTCTTC. Its translation is CASSLSGGSYNEQFF.

In this sample, this clone turned up once. This chain links TRBV5-1 with TRBJ2-1, with 7 bases fitting TRBD2. The CDR3 is 16 residues long. With V trimmed by 0 bases and J by 3 bases, 6 bases remained unmatched. Germline V gene sequence: CDR1 SGHRS, CDR2 YFSETQ. The CDR3 coding sequence is TGCGCCAGCAGCTTGGTGGGGACTACTATCTACAATGAGCAGTTCTTC. It encodes CASSLVGTTIYNEQFF.

This clone was seen a handful of times. V gene TRBV29-1 combines with J gene TRBJ1-3; no clear D gene. The V end was cut by 3 bases, the J end by 4 bases, with 4 bases between. This CDR3 contains 11 residues. Germline V gene sequence: CDR1 SQVTM, CDR2 ANQGSEA. CDR3 nucleotide sequence: TGCAGCGTTGATAAAGGAAACACCATATATTTT. Residues: CSVDKGNTIYF.

The CDR3 region is CASSPKTGGEYTEAFF. CDR3 bases: TGTGCCAGCAGCCCTAAGACAGGGGGGGAATACACTGAAGCTTTCTTT. The rearrangement joins TRBV7-9 to TRBJ1-1; 9 bases align to TRBD1. This CDR3 contains 16 residues. CDR1 and CDR2 from the germline V gene are SEHNR and FQNEAQ (reference sequence). Trimming removed 5 bases from V and 3 bases from J; junction bases left unmatched: 10. Based on the CDR3 plus reference TRBV7-9 and TRBJ1-1, the full variable domain is DTGVSQNPRHKITKRGQNVTFRCDPISEHNRLYWYRQTLGQGPEFLTYFQNEAQLEKSRLLSDRFSAERPKGSFSTLEIQRTEQGDSAMYLCASSPKTGGEYTEAFFGQGTRLTVV.

This clone was found once. The chain recombines TRBV7-9 with TRBJ2-1, with unresolved D. The length of the CDR3 is 14 residues. The germline V gene encodes CDR1 SEHNR and CDR2 FQNEAQ (reference sequence). V lost 4 bases to trimming and J lost 3 bases, with 10 bases between them. The CDR3 protein is CASSYMTNYNEQFF. Here the CDR3 DNA reads TGTGCCAGCAGCTATATGACAAACTACAATGAGCAGTTCTTC.

V is TRBV7-9 and J is TRBJ1-2; D unresolved. With 5 bases removed from V and 4 bases from J, the gap between germline ends came to 17 bases. This CDR3 is built from 15 residues. Germline V gene data show CDR1 as SEHNR and CDR2 as FQNEAQ (reference sequence). The CDR3 DNA reads TGTGCCAGCAGCGGGATCGGACGGGAATTCTATGGCTACACCTTC. Residues: CASSGIGREFYGYTF.

A remark on this clone: This sample includes further DNA sequences coding for the same CDR3. The chain is built from TRBV28 and TRBJ2-3; TRBD2 aligns across 10 bases. The CDR3 length is 16 residues. Germline CDR1 and CDR2: MDHEN and SYDVKM. J gave up 6 bases and V 5 bases, and 11 bases lay outside the gene matches. The CDR3 nucleotides are TGTGCCAGCAGTCTAGGGCCTAGCGGGGGAAGCGATACGCAGTATTTT. Residues: CASSLGPSGGSDTQYF.

The rearrangement links TRBV3-1 (or the pseudogene TRBV3-2) to TRBJ1-2, with D uncertain. V shed 1 base and J shed 8 bases, with 14 bases lying between them. Germline assignment: CDR1 LGHDT and CDR2 YNNKEL (reference sequence). CDR3 size: 14 residues. The CDR3 region has the DNA TGTGCCAGCAGCCAAGCCCTTTCTCCAGGCGGCTACACCTTC. Translated, it gives CASSQALSPGGYTF.

The chain couples TRBV3-1 (or the pseudogene TRBV3-2) to TRBJ1-1; D gene ambiguous. The CDR3 consists of 13 residues. Germline CDR1 reads LGHDT; CDR2 reads YNNKEL (reference sequence). V lost 1 base and J lost 0, with 3 bases in between. CDR3 sequence reads: CASSQALNTEAFF. The DNA for the CDR3 is TGTGCCAGCAGCCAAGCTCTGAACACTGAAGCTTTCTTT.

CDR3 sequence (DNA): TGTGCCAGCAGCTGGGGATCGGGACAGAACACTGAAGCTTTCTTT. Translated: CASSWGSGQNTEAFF. The gene calls are TRBV5-4 and TRBJ1-1; weak D call: TRBD1 (6 bases). CDR3 size: 15 residues. The germline V gene has CDR1 SGHNT and CDR2 YYREEE (reference sequence). V was pared by 3 bases and J by 1 base, with 13 bases between.

The gene calls are TRBV19 and TRBJ2-1; TRBD2 aligns across 9 bases. The V gene's germline CDR1 is LNHDA and CDR2 SQIVND (reference sequence). V trimming: 5 bases; J trimming: 9 bases; junction bases outside the gene matches: 11. CDR3 size: 15 residues. The CDR3 coding sequence is TGTGCCAGTAGTCCGAGCGCGGGGGGGCCCACTGAGCAGTTCTTC. This encodes CASSPSAGGPTEQFF. Filled out from reference TRBV19 and TRBJ2-1, the complete variable domain reads DGGITQSPKYLFRKEGQNVTLSCEQNLNHDAMYWYRQDPGQGLRLIYYSQIVNDFQKGDIAEGYSVSREKKESFPLTVTSAQKNPTAFYLCASSPSAGGPTEQFFGPGTRLTVL.

This clone has a handful of counts. V gene TRBV13 combines with J gene TRBJ2-7; TRBD2 matches 14 bases. Germline V CDR1 and CDR2: PRHDT, FYEKMQ (reference sequence). The CDR3 is 17 amino acids. V was pared by 5 bases and J by 2 bases, with 8 bases of the junction left unmatched. The CDR3 sequence is CASSAGLAGGPPYEQYF. CDR3 in DNA: TGTGCCAGCAGCGCCGGACTAGCGGGAGGCCCCCCCTACGAGCAGTACTTC. Drawing the rest from reference TRBV13 and TRBJ2-7, the complete variable domain is AAGVIQSPRHLIKEKRETATLKCYPIPRHDTVYWYQQGPGQDPQFLISFYEKMQSDKGSIPDRFSAQQFSDYHSELNMSSLELGDSALYFCASSAGLAGGPPYEQYFGPGTRLTVT.

This clone has only a few counts. The chain has TRBV10-3 and TRBJ1-3, with 9 bases that match TRBD1. Germline loops: CDR1 ENHRY, CDR2 SYGVKD. Trimming removed 0 bases from V and 4 bases from J; junction bases left unmatched: 7. The CDR3 runs to 17 residues. The CDR3 loop is CAISESPYRGPGNTIYF. CDR3 DNA: TGTGCCATCAGTGAGTCCCCCTACAGGGGGCCGGGAAACACCATATATTTT.

This clone has a single count. The chain uses TRBV7-9 and TRBJ2-3; TRBD2 matches at 15 bases. The CDR3 runs to 16 residues. Germline V gene data show CDR1 as SEHNR and CDR2 as FQNEAQ (reference sequence). After removal of 7 bases from V and 3 bases from J, the junction contained 5 bases not matched to a gene. The CDR3 sequence is CASTDGTSGGTDTQYF. In DNA, the CDR3 is TGTGCCAGCACCGACGGGACTAGCGGGGGGACAGATACGCAGTATTTT. The variable domain in full, with the rest retrieved from reference TRBV7-9 and TRBJ2-3, is DTGVSQNPRHKITKRGQNVTFRCDPISEHNRLYWYRQTLGQGPEFLTYFQNEAQLEKSRLLSDRFSAERPKGSFSTLEIQRTEQGDSAMYLCASTDGTSGGTDTQYFGPGTRLTVL.

The rearrangement links TRBV30 to TRBJ1-1, with 7 bases fitting TRBD1. The CDR3 is 13 residues long. The V segment lost 8 bases and the J segment 3 bases; nucleotides outside the gene matches: 9. Germline assignment: CDR1 GTSNPN and CDR2 SVGIG (reference sequence). This chain's CDR3 is CALTQGVDTEAFF. The CDR3 coding sequence is TGTGCCCTGACTCAGGGGGTAGACACTGAAGCTTTCTTT.

The gene calls are TRBV20-1 and TRBJ2-5, with D unclear. Germline values: CDR1 DFQATT, CDR2 SNEGSKA (reference sequence). There are 11 residues in the CDR3. Trimming left V 5 bases short and J 5 bases short, with 9 bases between. The chain's CDR3 is CSAAKAETQYF. CDR3 bases: TGCAGTGCTGCCAAAGCGGAGACCCAGTACTTC.

The chain employs TRBV5-1 and TRBJ2-1; 13 positions match TRBD2. V trimming: 4 bases; J trimming: 1 base; junction bases outside the gene matches: 5. CDR1 and CDR2 from the germline V gene are SGHRS and YFSETQ. This CDR3 spans 17 amino acids. The CDR3 spells CASSLGLAGVSYNEQFF. The CDR3, as DNA: TGCGCCAGCAGCCTAGGACTAGCGGGGGTGTCCTACAATGAGCAGTTCTTC.

This chain connects TRBV18 to TRBJ1-6, with D perhaps TRBD1 (5 bases). This CDR3 has 14 residues. V gave up 3 bases and J gave up 4 bases, with 7 bases separating them. The V gene's germline CDR1 is KGHSH and CDR2 LQKENI. The CDR3 is CASSPDSYNSPLHF. DNA of the CDR3: TGTGCCAGCTCACCCGACAGTTATAATTCACCCCTCCACTTT.

The chain employs TRBV30 and TRBJ2-7; D perhaps matches TRBD1 (6 bases). The CDR3 sequence is 16 residues long. Between the trimmed V and J ends, which lost 5 bases and 7 bases, there was a span of 27 bases. The germline CDR1 and CDR2 sequences are GTSNPN and SVGIG (reference sequence). CDR3 protein: CAWSGSRGHEGIEQYF. DNA for the CDR3: TGTGCCTGGTCGGGATCCAGGGGACACGAGGGGATAGAGCAGTACTTC.

This chain links TRBV27 with TRBJ2-7, with a tentative D call TRBD1 (6 bases). The V end lost 5 bases, the J end lost 7 bases, and 15 bases lay between the germline ends. The CDR3 sequence is 13 residues long. Germline V gene sequence: CDR1 MNHEY, CDR2 SMNVEV (reference sequence). CDR3 in DNA: TGTGCCAGCAGTCAAACAGGGCCCCGGGAGCAGTACTTC. This codes for CASSQTGPREQYF.

The chain uses TRBV30 and TRBJ2-1; 9 bases are a match to TRBD2. Germline V CDR1 and CDR2: GTSNPN, SVGIG (reference sequence). There are 15 residues in the CDR3. Trimming cost V 1 base and J 3 bases; bases outside gene matches: 4. For the CDR3, the DNA is TGTGCCTGGAGTGCCGGGACTAGCAGCTACAATGAGCAGTTCTTC. It yields the protein CAWSAGTSSYNEQFF.

This clone has just a few counts. The gene calls are TRBV7-9 and TRBJ2-2; TRBD2 matches 14 bases. V gave up 5 bases and J gave up 6 bases; unmatched junction bases: 11. Germline CDR1 reads SEHNR; CDR2 reads FQNEAQ (reference sequence). The length of the CDR3 is 18 residues. CDR3 loop: CASSPGTSGSWAAGELFF. As DNA, the CDR3 is TGTGCCAGCAGCCCCGGGACTAGCGGGAGTTGGGCAGCCGGGGAGCTGTTTTTT.

The rearrangement links TRBV12-5 to TRBJ1-1, with 7 bases fitting TRBD1. The germline gives CDR1 LGHNT, CDR2 FRNRAP. V dropped 3 bases and J dropped 5; count of bases not matched to a gene: 6. CDR3 size: 14 residues. This CDR3 reads CASGFDRVGTEAFF. CDR3 in DNA: TGTGCTAGTGGTTTTGACAGGGTTGGAACTGAAGCTTTCTTT.

V usage is TRBV25-1 and J usage is TRBJ2-2; D may be TRBD2 (6 bases). This CDR3 region has 16 residues. Per the germline V gene, CDR1 is MGHDK and CDR2 is SYGVNS. The V gene lost 3 bases and the J gene lost 7 bases, with 18 bases spanning the gap. CDR3 sequence (DNA): TGTGCCAGCAGTGAGGCGGGGCCTGTGGGGAACGGGGAGCTGTTTTTT. Translating gives CASSEAGPVGNGELFF.

This chain uses TRBV15 with TRBJ1-2; D is unresolved. V shed 0 bases and J shed 6 bases, with 11 bases lying between them. CDR1 LNHNV and CDR2 YYDKDF come from the germline V gene (reference sequence). The CDR3 runs 14 residues. DNA for the CDR3: TGTGCCACCAGCAGAGATAGAACGGGGAATGGCTACACCTTC. Protein: CATSRDRTGNGYTF.